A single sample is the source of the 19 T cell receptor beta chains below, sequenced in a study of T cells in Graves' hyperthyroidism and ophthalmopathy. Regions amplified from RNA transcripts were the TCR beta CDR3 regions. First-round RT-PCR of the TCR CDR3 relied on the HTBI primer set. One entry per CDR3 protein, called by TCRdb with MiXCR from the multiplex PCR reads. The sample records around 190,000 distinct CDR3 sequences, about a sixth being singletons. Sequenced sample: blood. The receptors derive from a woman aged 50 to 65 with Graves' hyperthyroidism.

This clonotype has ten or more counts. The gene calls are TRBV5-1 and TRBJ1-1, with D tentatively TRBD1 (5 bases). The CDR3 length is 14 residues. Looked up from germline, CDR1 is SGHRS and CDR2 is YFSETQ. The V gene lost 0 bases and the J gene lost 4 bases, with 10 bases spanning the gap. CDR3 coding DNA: TGCGCCAGCAGCTTGGTTTCCGGGGGCACTGAAGCTTTCTTT. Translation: CASSLVSGGTEAFF.

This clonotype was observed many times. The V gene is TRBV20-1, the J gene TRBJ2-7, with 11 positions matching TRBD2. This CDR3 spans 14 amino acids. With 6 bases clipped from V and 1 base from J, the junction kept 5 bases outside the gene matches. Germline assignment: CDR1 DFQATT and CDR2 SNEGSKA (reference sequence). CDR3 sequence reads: CSAQLAGVSYEQYF. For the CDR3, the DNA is TGCAGTGCGCAACTAGCGGGGGTATCCTACGAGCAGTACTTC.

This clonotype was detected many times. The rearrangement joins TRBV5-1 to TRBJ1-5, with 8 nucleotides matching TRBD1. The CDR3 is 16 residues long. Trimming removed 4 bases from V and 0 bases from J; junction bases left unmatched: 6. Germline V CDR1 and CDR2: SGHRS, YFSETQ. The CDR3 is CASSVDGQGSNQPQHF. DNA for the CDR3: TGCGCCAGCAGCGTGGACGGACAGGGTAGCAATCAGCCCCAGCATTTT.

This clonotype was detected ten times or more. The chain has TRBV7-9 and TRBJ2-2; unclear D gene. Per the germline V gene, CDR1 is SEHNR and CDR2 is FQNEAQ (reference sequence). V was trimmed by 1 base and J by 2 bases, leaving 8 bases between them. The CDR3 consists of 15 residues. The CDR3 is CASSLVGFNTGELFF. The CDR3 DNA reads TGTGCCAGCAGCTTAGTCGGATTTAACACCGGGGAGCTGTTTTTT. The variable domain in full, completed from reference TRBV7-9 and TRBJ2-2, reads DTGVSQNPRHKITKRGQNVTFRCDPISEHNRLYWYRQTLGQGPEFLTYFQNEAQLEKSRLLSDRFSAERPKGSFSTLEIQRTEQGDSAMYLCASSLVGFNTGELFFGEGSRLTVL.

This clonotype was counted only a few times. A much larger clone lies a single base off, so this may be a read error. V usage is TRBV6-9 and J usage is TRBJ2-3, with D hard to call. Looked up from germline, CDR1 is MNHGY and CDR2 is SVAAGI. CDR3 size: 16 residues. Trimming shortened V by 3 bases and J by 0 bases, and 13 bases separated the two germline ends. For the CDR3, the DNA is TGTGCCAGCAGTTACCCACGGTCCGAGAGCACAGATACGCAGTATTTT. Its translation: CASSYPRSESTDTQYF.

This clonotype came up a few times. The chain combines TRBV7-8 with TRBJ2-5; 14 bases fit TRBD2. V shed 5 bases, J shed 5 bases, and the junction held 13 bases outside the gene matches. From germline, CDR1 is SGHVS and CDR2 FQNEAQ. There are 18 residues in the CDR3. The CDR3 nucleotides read TGTGCCAGCAGCGTCCCGGGACTAGCGGGGGTTTGGGGGGAGACCCAGTACTTC. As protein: CASSVPGLAGVWGETQYF.

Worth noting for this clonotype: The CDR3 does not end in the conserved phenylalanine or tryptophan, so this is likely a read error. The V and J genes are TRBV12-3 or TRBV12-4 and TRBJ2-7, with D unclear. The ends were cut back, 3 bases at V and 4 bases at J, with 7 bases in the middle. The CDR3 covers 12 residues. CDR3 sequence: CASSFWEYEQYS. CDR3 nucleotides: TGTGCCAGCAGTTTTTGGGAATACGAGCAGTACTCC.

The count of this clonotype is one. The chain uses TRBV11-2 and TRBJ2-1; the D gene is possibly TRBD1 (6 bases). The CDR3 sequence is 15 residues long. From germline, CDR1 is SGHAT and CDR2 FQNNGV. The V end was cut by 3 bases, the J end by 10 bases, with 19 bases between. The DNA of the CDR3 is TGTGCCAGCAGCTTCCGGGACACATCATCCTACGAGCAGTTCTTC. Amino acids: CASSFRDTSSYEQFF.

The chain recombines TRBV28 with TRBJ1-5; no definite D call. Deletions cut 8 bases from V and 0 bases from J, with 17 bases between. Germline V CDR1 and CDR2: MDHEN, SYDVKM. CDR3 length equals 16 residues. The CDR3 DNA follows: TGTGCCAGCCACGGGGTGGTTTTCCTTAGCAATCAGCCCCAGCATTTT. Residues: CASHGVVFLSNQPQHF.

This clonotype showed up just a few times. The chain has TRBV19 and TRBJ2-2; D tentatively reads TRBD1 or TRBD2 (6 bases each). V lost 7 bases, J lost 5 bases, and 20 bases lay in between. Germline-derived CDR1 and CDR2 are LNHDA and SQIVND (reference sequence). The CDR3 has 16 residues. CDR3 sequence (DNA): TGTGCCAGTATAGTGGAGTCGGGGGCGGGGACCGGGGAGCTGTTTTTT. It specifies CASIVESGAGTGELFF.

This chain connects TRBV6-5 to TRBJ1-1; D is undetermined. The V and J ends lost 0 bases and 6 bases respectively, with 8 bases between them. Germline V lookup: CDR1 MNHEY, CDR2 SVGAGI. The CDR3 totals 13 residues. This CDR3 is CASSYSNYAEAFF. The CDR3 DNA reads TGTGCCAGCAGTTACTCGAACTACGCTGAAGCTTTCTTT.

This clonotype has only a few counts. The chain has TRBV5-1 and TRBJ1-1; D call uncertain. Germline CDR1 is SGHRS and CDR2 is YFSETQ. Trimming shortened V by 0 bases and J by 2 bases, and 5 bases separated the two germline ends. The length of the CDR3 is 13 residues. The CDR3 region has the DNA TGCGCCAGCAGCTTGGACATAAACACTGAAGCTTTCTTT. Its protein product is CASSLDINTEAFF.

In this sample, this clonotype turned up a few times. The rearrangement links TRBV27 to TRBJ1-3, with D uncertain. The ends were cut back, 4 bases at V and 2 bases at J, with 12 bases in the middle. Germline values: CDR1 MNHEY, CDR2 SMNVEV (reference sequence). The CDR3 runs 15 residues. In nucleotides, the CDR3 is TGTGCCAGCAGTTCGGGCGGTTTAACTGGAAACACCATATATTTT. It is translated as CASSSGGLTGNTIYF.

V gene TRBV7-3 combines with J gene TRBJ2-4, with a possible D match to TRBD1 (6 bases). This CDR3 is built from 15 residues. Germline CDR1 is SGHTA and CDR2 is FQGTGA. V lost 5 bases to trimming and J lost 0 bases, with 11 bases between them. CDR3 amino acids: CASSPGHLAKNIQYF. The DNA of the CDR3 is TGTGCCAGCAGCCCGGGACATCTAGCCAAAAACATTCAGTACTTC.

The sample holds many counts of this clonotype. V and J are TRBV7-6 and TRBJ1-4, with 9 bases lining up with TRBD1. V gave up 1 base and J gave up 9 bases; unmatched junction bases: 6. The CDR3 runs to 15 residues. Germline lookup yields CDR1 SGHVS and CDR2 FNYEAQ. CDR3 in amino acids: CASSLGGQGNKKLFF. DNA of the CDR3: TGTGCCAGCAGCTTAGGCGGACAGGGGAATAAAAAACTGTTTTTT.

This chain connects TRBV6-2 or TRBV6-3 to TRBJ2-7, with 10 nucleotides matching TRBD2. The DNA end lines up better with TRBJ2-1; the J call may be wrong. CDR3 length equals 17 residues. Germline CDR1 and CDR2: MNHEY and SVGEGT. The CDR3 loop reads CASSLGRTAGGGYEQFF. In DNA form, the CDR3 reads TGTGCCAGCAGCCTAGGGAGGACAGCGGGAGGGGGCTACGAGCAGTTCTTC.

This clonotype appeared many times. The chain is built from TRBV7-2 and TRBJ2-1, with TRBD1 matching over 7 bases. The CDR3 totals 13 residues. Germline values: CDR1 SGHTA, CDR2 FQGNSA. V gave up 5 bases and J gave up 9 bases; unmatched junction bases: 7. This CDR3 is CASSPMDRSEQFF. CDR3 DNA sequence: TGTGCCAGCAGCCCGATGGACAGGTCTGAGCAGTTCTTC.

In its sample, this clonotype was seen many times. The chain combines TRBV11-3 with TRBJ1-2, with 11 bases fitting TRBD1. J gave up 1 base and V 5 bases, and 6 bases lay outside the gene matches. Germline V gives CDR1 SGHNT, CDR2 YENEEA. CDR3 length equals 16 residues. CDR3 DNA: TGTGCCAGCAGCACCAGGACAGGGGGCAGTAACTATGGCTACACCTTC. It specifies CASSTRTGGSNYGYTF.

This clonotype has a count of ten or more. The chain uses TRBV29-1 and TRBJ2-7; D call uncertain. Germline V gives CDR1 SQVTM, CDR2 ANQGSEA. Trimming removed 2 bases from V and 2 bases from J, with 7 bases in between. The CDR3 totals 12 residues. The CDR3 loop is CSVELTPYEQYF. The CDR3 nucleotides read TGCAGCGTTGAATTAACACCCTACGAGCAGTACTTC.